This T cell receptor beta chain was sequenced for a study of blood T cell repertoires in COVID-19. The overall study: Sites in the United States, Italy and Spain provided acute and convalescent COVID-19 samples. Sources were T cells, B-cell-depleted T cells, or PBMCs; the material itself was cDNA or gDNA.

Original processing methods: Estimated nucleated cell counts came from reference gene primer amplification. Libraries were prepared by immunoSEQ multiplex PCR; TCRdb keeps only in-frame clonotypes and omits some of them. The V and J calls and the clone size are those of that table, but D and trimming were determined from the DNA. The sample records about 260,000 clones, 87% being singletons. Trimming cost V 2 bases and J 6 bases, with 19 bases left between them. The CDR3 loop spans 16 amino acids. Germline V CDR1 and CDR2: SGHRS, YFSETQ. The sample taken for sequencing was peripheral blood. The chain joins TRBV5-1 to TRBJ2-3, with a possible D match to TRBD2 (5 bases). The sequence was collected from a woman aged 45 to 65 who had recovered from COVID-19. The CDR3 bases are TGCGCCAGCAGCTTAGTTCGGCTGCCTCCGGGGGATACGCAGTATTTT. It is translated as CASSLVRLPPGDTQYF.